One and the same sample provided the 25 T cell receptor beta chains below, sequenced in a study of T cells in Graves' hyperthyroidism and ophthalmopathy. RNA transcripts were the template for amplifying TCR beta CDR3 regions. First-round RT-PCR with HTBI primers amplified the TCR CDR3 region. TCRdb re-called the multiplex PCR reads through MiXCR, storing one row per CDR3 protein. The sample holds hundreds of thousands of distinct CDR3 sequences, around 14% seen once. The specimen sequenced was blood. Source of these receptors: a woman younger than 35 with Graves' hyperthyroidism.

The chain combines TRBV5-6 with TRBJ2-5; 10 nucleotides line up with TRBD2. Germline loops: CDR1 SGHDT, CDR2 YYEEEE. With 6 bases clipped from V and 4 bases from J, the junction kept 9 bases outside the gene matches. The CDR3 sequence is 15 residues long. CDR3 residues: CASTSQRGGGETQYF. The CDR3 DNA reads TGTGCCAGCACGTCACAGCGGGGGGGGGGAGAGACCCAGTACTTC.

The chain carries TRBV2 and TRBJ1-1; TRBD1 agrees at 10 bases. The CDR3 sequence is 14 residues long. Germline V gene sequence: CDR1 SNHLY, CDR2 FYNNEI. The ends lost 7 bases at V and 3 bases at J; junction bases unmatched: 5. In nucleotides, the CDR3 is TGTGCCAGCATCTGGGACAGGGGATACACTGAAGCTTTCTTT. Translation: CASIWDRGYTEAFF.

This clonotype has just a few counts. The J gene is TRBJ1-2, the V gene TRBV20-1, with 9 bases aligning to TRBD1. J was trimmed by 7 bases and V by 5 bases; bases with no gene match: 8. Looked up from germline, CDR1 is DFQATT and CDR2 is SNEGSKA (reference sequence). The CDR3 has 13 amino acids. Here the CDR3 reads CSAAKGTGSGYTF. The CDR3 DNA follows: TGCAGTGCTGCGAAGGGGACAGGGAGTGGCTACACCTTC.

The chain uses TRBV27 and TRBJ1-5; 10 bases agree with TRBD1. J gave up 3 bases and V 6 bases, and 8 bases lay outside the gene matches. The CDR3 totals 16 residues. CDR1 is MNHEY, CDR2 SMNVEV, per germline (reference sequence). This CDR3 reads CASRPRQGAPNQPQHF. CDR3 bases: TGTGCCAGCAGACCACGACAGGGGGCGCCCAATCAGCCCCAGCATTTT.

This clonotype was observed at least ten times. The rearrangement joins TRBV7-3 to TRBJ2-1, with a weak D call TRBD2 (6 bases). There are 14 residues in the CDR3. V was cut by 5 bases and J by 3 bases, with 11 bases left in between. Germline CDR1 reads SGHTA; CDR2 reads FQGTGA. The CDR3 is CASSPGSNYNEQFF. The CDR3 DNA sequence: TGTGCCAGCAGCCCCGGGAGCAACTACAATGAGCAGTTCTTC.

This clonotype showed up many times. The chain uses TRBV6-2 or TRBV6-3 and TRBJ1-2, with D hard to call. This CDR3 is 14 amino acids long. Germline-derived CDR1 and CDR2 are MNHEY and SVGEGT. Trimming stripped 2 bases from V and 4 bases from J, with 11 bases between. Here the CDR3 reads CASSYGDGGYGYTF. In nucleotides, the CDR3 is TGTGCCAGCAGTTACGGGGATGGCGGCTATGGCTACACCTTC.

The chain links TRBV5-5 to TRBJ2-1; 7 bases align to TRBD1. The junction had 16 bases not matched to a gene; V was cut back by 1 base and J by 0 bases. The CDR3 runs 20 residues. Germline V lookup: CDR1 SGHKS, CDR2 YYEKEE (reference sequence). CDR3 region: CASSLYWNRDSFYSYNEQFF. The CDR3 nucleotides read TGTGCCAGCAGCTTGTATTGGAACCGGGACAGTTTTTACTCCTACAATGAGCAGTTCTTC.

There are a few counts of this clonotype. The chain couples TRBV7-6 to TRBJ2-2, with 10 positions matching TRBD2. V shed 0 bases, J shed 4 bases, and the junction held 8 bases outside the gene matches. Germline loops: CDR1 SGHVS, CDR2 FNYEAQ. This CDR3 has 18 residues. CDR3: CASSLAPSGRGSTGELFF. The CDR3 DNA follows: TGTGCCAGCAGCTTAGCGCCTAGCGGGAGAGGTAGCACCGGGGAGCTGTTTTTT.

This clonotype was seen a handful of times. The chain is built from TRBV29-1 and TRBJ1-4; D possibly corresponds to TRBD1 (5 bases). From germline, CDR1 is SQVTM and CDR2 ANQGSEA. This CDR3 spans 14 amino acids. V was clipped by 7 bases and J by 3 bases, with 15 bases between them. This CDR3 is CSATAGVANEKLFF. The CDR3 DNA sequence: TGCAGCGCTACCGCGGGGGTGGCTAATGAAAAACTGTTTTTT. The whole variable domain, remainder taken from reference TRBV29-1 and TRBJ1-4, is SAVISQKPSRDICQRGTSLTIQCQVDSQVTMMFWYRQQPGQSLTLIATANQGSEATYESGFVIDKFPISRPNLTFSTLTVSNMSPEDSSIYLCSATAGVANEKLFFGSGTQLSVL.

This clonotype showed up just a few times. A single base separates this from a much larger clone, so it may be a read error. The chain combines TRBV7-2 with TRBJ1-5; D is perhaps TRBD1 (6 bases). V was shortened by 2 bases and J by 0 bases, with 14 bases between the two germline ends. The CDR3 contains 17 residues. Germline V gene sequence: CDR1 SGHTA, CDR2 FQGNSA. The CDR3 DNA reads TGTGCCAGCAGCTTAATATCAGGGGCCTATAGCAATCAGCCCCAGCATTTT. It yields the protein CASSLISGAYSNQPQHF.

This clonotype appeared a few times. The chain links TRBV6-5 to TRBJ2-5; no reliable D call. Germline V gene lookup returns CDR1 MNHEY and CDR2 SVGAGI. CDR3 length: 13 amino acids. V was trimmed by 2 bases and J by 1 base, leaving 5 bases between them. CDR3 in DNA: TGTGCCAGCAGTTACATACCCCAAGAGACCCAGTACTTC. Its translation is CASSYIPQETQYF.

The rearrangement uses TRBV6-5 and TRBJ2-7; possibly TRBD2 for D (6 bases). Germline V CDR1 and CDR2: MNHEY, SVGAGI. V was cut by 0 bases and J by 4 bases, with 13 bases left in between. There are 15 residues in the CDR3. DNA for the CDR3: TGTGCCAGCAGTTACTCGAGATCGGGAGCGTACGAGCAGTACTTC. This translates into CASSYSRSGAYEQYF.

This rearrangement joins TRBV5-1 to TRBJ2-3; the D gene could be TRBD1 or TRBD2 (5 bases each). Germline V gene sequence: CDR1 SGHRS, CDR2 YFSETQ. V was trimmed by 4 bases and J by 0 bases, leaving 12 bases between them. The CDR3 loop spans 15 amino acids. The CDR3 sequence: CASSPGASSTDTQYF. CDR3 sequence (DNA): TGCGCCAGCAGCCCCGGGGCGTCTAGCACAGATACGCAGTATTTT.

The chain is built from TRBV20-1 and TRBJ2-1; 10 bases agree with TRBD2. Germline-derived CDR1 and CDR2 are DFQATT and SNEGSKA (reference sequence). The CDR3 runs 17 residues. The J segment lost 9 bases and the V segment lost 6 bases, leaving 20 bases of the junction unmatched. CDR3 DNA sequence: TGCAGTGCCCCAGAGCTCCCTAGCGGGAGTAGATACGGTGAGCAGTTCTTC. It yields the protein CSAPELPSGSRYGEQFF.

The chain combines TRBV7-2 with TRBJ2-1, with TRBD2 identical over 15 bases. This CDR3 has 17 amino acids. Per germline, CDR1 SGHTA and CDR2 FQGNSA. With 5 bases clipped from V and 7 bases from J, the junction kept 9 bases outside the gene matches. In DNA form, the CDR3 reads TGTGCCAGCAGCATTGGACTAGCGGGAGGGCCCGGGAATGAGCAGTTCTTC. Amino acids: CASSIGLAGGPGNEQFF.

The chain uses TRBV11-2 and TRBJ2-5, with 12 bases that match TRBD2. This CDR3 region has 14 residues. CDR1 and CDR2 from the germline V gene are SGHAT and FQNNGV. J lost 7 bases, V lost 7 bases, and 7 bases had no gene match. This chain's CDR3 is CASTPSGGAMTQYF. DNA of the CDR3: TGTGCCAGCACCCCTAGCGGGGGGGCTATGACCCAGTACTTC.

V usage is TRBV6-1 and J usage is TRBJ2-1; 8 nucleotides match TRBD2. V shed 7 bases and J 4 bases; nucleotides not matched to a gene: 9. CDR1 and CDR2 from the germline V gene are MNHNS and SASEGT. The CDR3 spans 15 residues. CDR3 DNA: TGTGCCAGCACCCAGCTGGGACTAGAGTACAATGAGCAGTTCTTC. It codes for CASTQLGLEYNEQFF.

This clonotype was recorded many times. V is TRBV5-1 and J is TRBJ1-1; 7 nucleotides align to TRBD1. The CDR3 totals 14 residues. The germline CDR1 and CDR2 sequences are SGHRS and YFSETQ. V gave up 4 bases and J gave up 3 bases; unmatched junction bases: 6. CDR3 in DNA: TGCGCCAGCAGCGTGACAGGGTGGGACACTGAAGCTTTCTTT. Translation: CASSVTGWDTEAFF. Combining the CDR3 with reference TRBV5-1 and TRBJ1-1 gives the whole variable domain KAGVTQTPRYLIKTRGQQVTLSCSPISGHRSVSWYQQTPGQGLQFLFEYFSETQRNKGNFPGRFSGRQFSNSRSEMNVSTLELGDSALYLCASSVTGWDTEAFFGQGTRLTVV.

This clonotype occurred once. V usage is TRBV5-6 and J usage is TRBJ2-1, with 10 bases aligning to TRBD2. Looked up from germline, CDR1 is SGHDT and CDR2 is YYEEEE. V was clipped by 0 bases and J by 5 bases; unmatched bases: 8. The length of the CDR3 is 17 residues. The CDR3 loop reads CASSLGISGRRNNEQFF. CDR3 DNA sequence: TGTGCCAGCAGCTTGGGAATTAGCGGGAGGAGGAACAATGAGCAGTTCTTC.

The J gene is TRBJ1-2, the V gene TRBV4-1; TRBD1 matches at 7 bases. Germline CDR1 is MGHRA and CDR2 is YSYEKL. This CDR3 has 15 residues. With V trimmed by 3 bases and J by 0 bases, 4 bases remained unmatched. CDR3 coding DNA: TGCGCCAGCAGCCAGGCCGGACAGGCTAACTATGGCTACACCTTC. Translation: CASSQAGQANYGYTF.

Only a few counts were recorded for this clonotype. V usage is TRBV5-1 and J usage is TRBJ2-1, with D tentatively TRBD1 (7 bases). V lost 4 bases, J lost 9 bases, and 23 bases lay in between. Germline loops: CDR1 SGHRS, CDR2 YFSETQ. The CDR3 has 16 amino acids. The CDR3 DNA sequence: TGCGCCAGCAGCGCTCAGGGGACTCAGGGGGTCGGTGAGCAGTTCTTC. Residues: CASSAQGTQGVGEQFF.

The chain is built from TRBV6-5 and TRBJ2-2; TRBD2 matches at 10 bases. Looked up from germline, CDR1 is MNHEY and CDR2 is SVGAGI. Trimming cost V 1 base and J 6 bases; bases outside gene matches: 23. The CDR3 is 22 amino acids. The chain's CDR3 is CASSYLTRGIAGGSVSAGELFF. The CDR3 DNA follows: TGTGCCAGCAGTTACTTGACCAGGGGAATAGCGGGGGGCTCTGTAAGCGCCGGGGAGCTGTTTTTT.

This clonotype was recorded a few times. The chain combines TRBV27 with TRBJ2-2; perhaps D is TRBD1 or TRBD2 (5 bases each). The CDR3 spans 13 residues. CDR1 is MNHEY, CDR2 SMNVEV, per germline (reference sequence). The V gene lost 2 bases and the J gene lost 10 bases, with 11 bases spanning the gap. The chain's CDR3 is CASSLGGTQELFF. The CDR3 coding sequence is TGTGCCAGCAGTTTAGGGGGTACTCAGGAGCTGTTTTTT.

This clonotype was seen repeatedly, ten times or more. This chain links TRBV25-1 with TRBJ1-1, with D possibly TRBD1 on 6 matching bases. This CDR3 spans 15 amino acids. Deletions cut 6 bases from V and 0 bases from J, with 14 bases between. From germline, CDR1 is MGHDK and CDR2 SYGVNS. CDR3 DNA: TGTGCCAGCAGCGCTCGGGACACCATGAACACTGAAGCTTTCTTT. This encodes CASSARDTMNTEAFF. The complete variable domain, with remaining parts taken from reference TRBV25-1 and TRBJ1-1, reads EADIYQTPRYLVIGTGKKITLECSQTMGHDKMYWYQQDPGMELHLIHYSYGVNSTEKGDLSSESTVSRIRTEHFPLTLESARPSHTSQYLCASSARDTMNTEAFFGQGTRLTVV.

The chain is built from TRBV5-1 and TRBJ2-6, with D perhaps being TRBD1 or TRBD2 (6 bases each). V lost 4 bases to trimming and J lost 0 bases, with 17 bases between them. Germline V gives CDR1 SGHRS, CDR2 YFSETQ. The CDR3 runs 18 residues. CDR3 residues: CASSSGGGRNSGANVLTF. In DNA form, the CDR3 reads TGCGCCAGCAGCAGCGGAGGGGGACGGAACTCTGGGGCCAACGTCCTGACTTTC.